The 21 T cell receptor beta chains presented below share a single source sample, sequenced in a study of Tregs in tolerant kidney transplant recipients. Data came from immunoSEQ multiplex PCR; TCRdb stores just in-frame clones and leaves some out. The top ten clones hold roughly 0.67% of a sample with 200,000 to 300,000 clones, around 82% of them seen once. The sequenced material came from CD4+ T cells from blood. These receptors came from a human donor in good health.

The chain combines TRBV7-2 with TRBJ2-1, with 8 bases fitting TRBD2. V shed 5 bases, J shed 5 bases, and the junction held 11 bases outside the gene matches. This CDR3 region has 16 residues. From germline, CDR1 is SGHTA and CDR2 FQGNSA. The chain's CDR3 is CASSPRAAGGHNEQFF. The CDR3 DNA reads TGTGCCAGCAGCCCCCGGGCGGCGGGGGGTCACAATGAGCAGTTCTTC.

The J gene is TRBJ2-5, the V gene TRBV30; D gene unclear. The germline V and J ends were trimmed by 1 base and 0 bases, with 18 bases remaining between them. The CDR3 totals 17 residues. Germline loops: CDR1 GTSNPN, CDR2 SVGIG (reference sequence). The chain's CDR3 is CAWSDRQTSPYQETQYF. In DNA, the CDR3 is TGTGCCTGGAGTGATAGGCAGACCAGCCCTTACCAAGAGACCCAGTACTTC.

The rearrangement joins TRBV4-2 to TRBJ1-5; perhaps TRBD1 as D (6 bases). Trimming took off 0 bases at V and 0 bases at J, with 9 bases between the two ends. CDR1 is LGHNA and CDR2 is YNFKEQ in the germline V gene. The CDR3 spans 16 residues. The CDR3 nucleotides are TGTGCCAGCAGCCAAGAAGACAGGTATAGCAATCAGCCCCAGCATTTT. It is translated as CASSQEDRYSNQPQHF.

This clone showed up just a few times. The genes are TRBV2 and TRBJ2-3; 7 bases map to TRBD2. CDR3 size: 14 residues. Germline V lookup: CDR1 SNHLY, CDR2 FYNNEI. V lost 4 bases and J lost 3; bases outside the gene matches: 4. CDR3 sequence (DNA): TGTGCCAGCAGTGCACTAGCGCAAACAGATACGCAGTATTTT. As protein: CASSALAQTDTQYF.

The chain combines TRBV7-9 with TRBJ2-1; D possibly matches TRBD1 or TRBD2 (6 bases each). V was cut by 5 bases and J by 3 bases, with 11 bases left in between. In germline, CDR1 is SEHNR, CDR2 FQNEAQ (reference sequence). The CDR3 is 14 amino acids. The CDR3 region is CASSPGADYNEQFF. DNA of the CDR3: TGTGCCAGCAGCCCGGGGGCGGACTACAATGAGCAGTTCTTC.

The V and J genes are TRBV6-6 and TRBJ2-7; maybe TRBD1 (7 bases). CDR1 is MNHNY, CDR2 SVGAGI, per germline (reference sequence). The CDR3 loop spans 14 amino acids. The ends were cut back, 2 bases at V and 3 bases at J, with 11 bases in the middle. CDR3 amino acids: CASSYRQGGYEQYF. The CDR3 DNA follows: TGTGCCAGCAGTTACCGACAGGGAGGCTACGAGCAGTACTTC.

The rearrangement joins TRBV5-8 to TRBJ1-5; D is perhaps TRBD1 (5 bases). This CDR3 has 14 amino acids. Trimming shortened V by 3 bases and J by 8 bases, and 15 bases separated the two germline ends. CDR1 is SGHTS and CDR2 is YDEGEE in the germline V gene. The CDR3 DNA is TGTGCCAGCAGCTCATGGGTTGGGGGGGAGCCCCAGCATTTT. It codes for CASSSWVGGEPQHF. Complete variable domain (other parts from reference TRBV5-8 and TRBJ1-5): EAGVTQSPTHLIKTRGQQATLRCSPISGHTSVYWYQQALGLGLQFLLWYDEGEERNRGNFPPRFSGRQFPNYSSELNVNALELEDSALYLCASSSWVGGEPQHFGDGTRLSIL.

The chain joins TRBV7-3 to TRBJ2-4, with a weak D call TRBD2 (5 bases). V lost 3 bases to trimming and J lost 9 bases, with 12 bases between them. The CDR3 runs 13 residues. Looked up from germline, CDR1 is SGHTA and CDR2 is FQGTGA. This CDR3 is CASSLDGGGIQYF. CDR3 nucleotides: TGTGCCAGCAGCTTGGATGGAGGTGGCATTCAGTACTTC.

This clone appeared a single time. The chain has TRBV15 and TRBJ1-5; 7 bases match TRBD1. The CDR3 loop spans 16 amino acids. With V trimmed by 3 bases and J by 1 base, 6 bases remained unmatched. Germline assignment: CDR1 LNHNV and CDR2 YYDKDF (reference sequence). The CDR3 protein is CATSRGQPRSNQPQHF. Written as DNA, the CDR3 is TGTGCCACCAGCAGGGGACAGCCGAGGAGCAATCAGCCCCAGCATTTT.

Details on this clone: This sample includes further DNA sequences coding for the same CDR3. The chain has TRBV5-4 and TRBJ1-2; D call uncertain. The CDR3 length is 13 residues. V lost 4 bases and J lost 2, with 9 bases in between. Germline CDR1 and CDR2: SGHNT and YYREEE (reference sequence). The CDR3 DNA reads as TGTGCCAGCAGCACGACACTCAACTATGGCTACACCTTC. It specifies CASSTTLNYGYTF.

Regarding this clone: At one end the junction does not follow the germline gene, possibly because of a read error. The sample contains more than one DNA sequence encoding this CDR3. The chain joins TRBV27 to TRBJ1-1; 9 bases match TRBD1. The germline V gene has CDR1 MNHEY and CDR2 SMNVEV (reference sequence). This CDR3 spans 14 amino acids. CDR3 sequence: CASSWDREVTEAFF. CDR3 sequence (DNA): TGTGCGAGCAGTTGGGACAGGGAAGTCACTGAAGCTTTCTTT.

The rearrangement joins TRBV4-1 to TRBJ2-1, with D possibly TRBD1 on 5 matching bases. V lost 0 bases to trimming and J lost 7 bases, with 13 bases between them. Per the germline V gene, CDR1 is MGHRA and CDR2 is YSYEKL. The CDR3 length is 15 residues. The CDR3 region has the DNA TGCGCCAGCAGCCAAGATCGGGCCAGGGTGAATGAGCAGTTCTTC. Its protein is CASSQDRARVNEQFF.

This chain uses TRBV19 with TRBJ1-5; tentatively, D is TRBD1 (6 bases). The V end lost 6 bases, the J end lost 5 bases, and 20 bases lay between the germline ends. The CDR3 runs to 16 residues. Germline-derived CDR1 and CDR2 are LNHDA and SQIVND (reference sequence). CDR3 nucleotides: TGTGCCAGTAGCCGCCCGGCAGCGGGGGGCGATCAGCCCCAGCATTTT. Encoded protein: CASSRPAAGGDQPQHF.

The rearrangement joins TRBV29-1 to TRBJ2-2; 8 nucleotides match TRBD1. The CDR3 loop spans 14 amino acids. The V and J ends lost 4 bases and 6 bases, in that order; junction bases with no gene match: 7. CDR1 is SQVTM, CDR2 ANQGSEA, per germline. CDR3 sequence reads: CSVVIPGGPGELFF. In DNA, the CDR3 is TGCAGCGTTGTTATCCCAGGGGGCCCCGGGGAGCTGTTTTTT.

The V gene is TRBV5-1, the J gene TRBJ1-2; 8 bases line up with TRBD1. With 0 bases clipped from V and 6 bases from J, the junction kept 1 base outside the gene matches. The CDR3 consists of 13 residues. Germline V gene data show CDR1 as SGHRS and CDR2 as YFSETQ. The CDR3 spells CASSLGTGNGYTF. The DNA of the CDR3 is TGCGCCAGCAGCTTGGGGACAGGGAATGGCTACACCTTC.

The gene calls are TRBV7-6 and TRBJ2-7, with D uncertain. Per the germline V gene, CDR1 is SGHVS and CDR2 is FNYEAQ. Trimming pared 4 bases from V and 6 bases from J, leaving 7 bases between. The CDR3 is 11 amino acids. The CDR3 nucleotides read TGTGCCAGCAGCTCCCTCTCCGAGCAGTACTTC. Translated, it gives CASSSLSEQYF.

This clone was observed a few times. The chain uses TRBV11-2 and TRBJ1-1, with a tentative D call TRBD1 (6 bases). CDR3 length equals 14 residues. Trimming removed 4 bases at V and 4 bases at J, with 13 bases between. Germline lookup yields CDR1 SGHAT and CDR2 FQNNGV. CDR3 nucleotides: TGTGCCAGCAGCTCTACAGGGATGGCCACTGAAGCTTTCTTT. It yields the protein CASSSTGMATEAFF.

This rearrangement joins TRBV7-9 to TRBJ2-2, with D perhaps matching TRBD1 (5 bases). The V end was cut by 4 bases, the J end by 5 bases, with 8 bases between. This CDR3 contains 13 residues. In germline, CDR1 is SEHNR, CDR2 FQNEAQ (reference sequence). Here the CDR3 DNA reads TGTGCCAGCAGCTCTCGACAGACCGGGGAGCTGTTTTTT. Residues: CASSSRQTGELFF. The full variable domain, rest sourced from reference TRBV7-9 and TRBJ2-2, is DTGVSQNPRHKITKRGQNVTFRCDPISEHNRLYWYRQTLGQGPEFLTYFQNEAQLEKSRLLSDRFSAERPKGSFSTLEIQRTEQGDSAMYLCASSSRQTGELFFGEGSRLTVL.

The chain is built from TRBV5-1 and TRBJ1-2; D not resolved. This CDR3 is 14 amino acids long. Germline lookup yields CDR1 SGHRS and CDR2 YFSETQ. V shed 1 base and J shed 8 bases, with 15 bases lying between them. The chain's CDR3 is CASSLSGESVGYTF. The CDR3 DNA sequence: TGCGCCAGCAGCTTGTCCGGGGAGTCGGTAGGCTACACCTTC.

The chain employs TRBV2 and TRBJ1-2; 11 bases agree with TRBD1. Germline V gene data show CDR1 as SNHLY and CDR2 as FYNNEI. The CDR3 totals 14 residues. V gave up 0 bases and J gave up 8 bases; unmatched junction bases: 2. The CDR3 protein is CASSEAGQGVGYTF. As DNA, the CDR3 is TGTGCCAGCAGTGAAGCGGGACAGGGGGTGGGCTACACCTTC. Drawing the rest from reference TRBV2 and TRBJ1-2, the complete variable domain is EPEVTQTPSHQVTQMGQEVILRCVPISNHLYFYWYRQILGQKVEFLVSFYNNEISEKSEIFDDQFSVERPDGSNFTLKIRSTKLEDSAMYFCASSEAGQGVGYTFGSGTRLTVV.

The chain has TRBV7-9 and TRBJ2-7; D uncertain. CDR1 is SEHNR and CDR2 is FQNEAQ in the germline V gene (reference sequence). This CDR3 comprises 13 residues. Deletions cut 5 bases from V and 3 bases from J, with 11 bases between. CDR3 residues: CASSPPVGYEQYF. The CDR3 DNA sequence: TGTGCCAGCAGCCCGCCGGTGGGCTACGAGCAGTACTTC.